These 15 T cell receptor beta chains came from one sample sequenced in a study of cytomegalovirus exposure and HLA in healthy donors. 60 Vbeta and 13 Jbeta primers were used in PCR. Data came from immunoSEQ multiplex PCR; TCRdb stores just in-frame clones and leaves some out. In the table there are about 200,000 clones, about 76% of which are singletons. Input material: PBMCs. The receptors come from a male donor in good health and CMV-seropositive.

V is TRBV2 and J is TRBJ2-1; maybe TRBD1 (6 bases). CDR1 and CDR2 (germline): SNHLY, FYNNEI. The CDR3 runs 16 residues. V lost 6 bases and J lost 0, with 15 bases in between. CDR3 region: CASRPIRGGSYNEQFF. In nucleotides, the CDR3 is TGTGCCAGCAGACCCATAAGAGGGGGCTCCTACAATGAGCAGTTCTTC.

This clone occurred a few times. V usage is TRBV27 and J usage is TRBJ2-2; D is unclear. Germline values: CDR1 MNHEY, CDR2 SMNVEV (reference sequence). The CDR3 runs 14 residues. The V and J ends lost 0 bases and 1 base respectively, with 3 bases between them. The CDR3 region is CASSLSLNTGELFF. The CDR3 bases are TGTGCCAGCAGTTTATCTCTGAACACCGGGGAGCTGTTTTTT.

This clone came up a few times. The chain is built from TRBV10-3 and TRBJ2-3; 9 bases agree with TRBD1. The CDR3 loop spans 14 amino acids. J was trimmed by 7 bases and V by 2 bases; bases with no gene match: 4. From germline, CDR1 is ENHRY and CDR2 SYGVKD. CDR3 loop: CAISEGQGRHTQYF. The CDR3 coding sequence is TGTGCCATCAGTGAGGGACAGGGGAGGCATACGCAGTATTTT.

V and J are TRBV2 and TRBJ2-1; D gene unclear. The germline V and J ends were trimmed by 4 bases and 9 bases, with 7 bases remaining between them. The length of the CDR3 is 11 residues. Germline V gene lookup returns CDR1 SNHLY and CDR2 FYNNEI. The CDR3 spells CASSGAGEQFF. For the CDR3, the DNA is TGTGCCAGCAGTGGGGCTGGTGAGCAGTTCTTC.

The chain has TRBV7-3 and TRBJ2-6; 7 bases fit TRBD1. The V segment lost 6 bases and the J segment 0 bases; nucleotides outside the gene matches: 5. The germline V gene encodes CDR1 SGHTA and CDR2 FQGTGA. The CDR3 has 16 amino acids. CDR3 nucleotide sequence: TGTGCCAGCAGGACAGGGCAGATCTCTGGGGCCAACGTCCTGACTTTC. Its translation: CASRTGQISGANVLTF.

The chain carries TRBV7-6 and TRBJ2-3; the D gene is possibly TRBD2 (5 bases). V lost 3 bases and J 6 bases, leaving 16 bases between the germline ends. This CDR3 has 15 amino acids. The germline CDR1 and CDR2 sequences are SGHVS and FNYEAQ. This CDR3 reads CASSFRDPVPDTQYF. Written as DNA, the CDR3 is TGTGCCAGCAGCTTCCGGGATCCCGTCCCCGATACGCAGTATTTT.

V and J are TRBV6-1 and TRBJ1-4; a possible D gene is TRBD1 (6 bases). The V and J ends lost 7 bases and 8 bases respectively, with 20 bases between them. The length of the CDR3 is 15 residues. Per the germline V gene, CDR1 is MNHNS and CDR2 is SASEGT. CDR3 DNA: TGTGCCAGCAAATCCCCGACAGGAATGGACGAAAAACTGTTTTTT. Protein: CASKSPTGMDEKLFF.

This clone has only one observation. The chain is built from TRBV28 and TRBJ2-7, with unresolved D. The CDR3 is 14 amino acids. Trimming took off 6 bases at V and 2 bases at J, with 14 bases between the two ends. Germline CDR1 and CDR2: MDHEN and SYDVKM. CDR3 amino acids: CASSPLGSTYEQYF. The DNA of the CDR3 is TGTGCCAGCAGCCCCCTGGGCAGTACCTACGAGCAGTACTTC. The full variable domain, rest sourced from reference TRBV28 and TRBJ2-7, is DVKVTQSSRYLVKRTGEKVFLECVQDMDHENMFWYRQDPGLGLRLIYFSYDVKMKEKGDIPEGYSVSREKKERFSLILESASTNQTSMYLCASSPLGSTYEQYFGPGTRLTVT.

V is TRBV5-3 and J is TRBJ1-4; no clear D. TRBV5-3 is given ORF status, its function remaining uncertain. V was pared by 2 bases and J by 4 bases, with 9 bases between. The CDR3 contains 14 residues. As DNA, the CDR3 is TGTGCCAGAAGCTTTTTCCACTTTAATGAAAAACTGTTTTTT. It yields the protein CARSFFHFNEKLFF.

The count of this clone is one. CDR3 in DNA: TGTGCCAGCAGTTATGGTAGCGGGGGCTCCTACAATGAGCAGTTCTTC. Protein product: CASSYGSGGSYNEQFF. The rearrangement uses TRBV27 and TRBJ2-1, with TRBD2 matching over 9 bases. V lost 4 bases, J lost 0 bases, and 4 bases stayed unmatched. The germline V gene has CDR1 MNHEY and CDR2 SMNVEV (reference sequence). The CDR3 has 16 amino acids.

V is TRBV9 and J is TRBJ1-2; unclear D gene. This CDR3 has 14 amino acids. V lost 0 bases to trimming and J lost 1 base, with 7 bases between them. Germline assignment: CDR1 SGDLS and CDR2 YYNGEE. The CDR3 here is CASSVGGSNYGYTF. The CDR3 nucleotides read TGTGCCAGCAGCGTAGGTGGCAGTAACTATGGCTACACCTTC.

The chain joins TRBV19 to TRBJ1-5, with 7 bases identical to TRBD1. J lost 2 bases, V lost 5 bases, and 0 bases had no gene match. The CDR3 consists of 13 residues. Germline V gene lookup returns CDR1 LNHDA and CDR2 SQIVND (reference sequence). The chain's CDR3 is CASSGTGNQPQHF. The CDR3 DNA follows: TGTGCCAGTAGTGGGACAGGCAATCAGCCCCAGCATTTT.

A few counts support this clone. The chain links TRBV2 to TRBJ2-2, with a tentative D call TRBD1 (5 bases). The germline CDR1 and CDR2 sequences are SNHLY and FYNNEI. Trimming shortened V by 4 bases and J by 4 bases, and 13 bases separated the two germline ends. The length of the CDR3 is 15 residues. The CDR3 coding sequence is TGTGCCAGCAGTGCGCAGGGCAGAGGCACCGGGGAGCTGTTTTTT. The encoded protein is CASSAQGRGTGELFF.

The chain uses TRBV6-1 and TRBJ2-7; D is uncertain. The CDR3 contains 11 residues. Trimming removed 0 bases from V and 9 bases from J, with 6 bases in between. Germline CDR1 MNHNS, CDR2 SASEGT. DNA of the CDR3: TGTGCCAGCAGTGAAGCGGAGTGGCAGTACTTC. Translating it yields CASSEAEWQYF.

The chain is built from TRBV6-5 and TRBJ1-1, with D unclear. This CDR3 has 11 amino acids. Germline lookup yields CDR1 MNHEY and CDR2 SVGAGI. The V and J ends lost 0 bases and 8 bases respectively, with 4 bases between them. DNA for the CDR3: TGTGCCAGCAGTTACTCCAGGGAAGCTTTCTTT. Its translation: CASSYSREAFF.